Below, 29 T cell receptor beta chains from the same sample are listed, as sequenced in a study of T-cell memory formation after mild COVID-19. In TCRdb, the 5' RACE reads were re-called with MiXCR into one record per CDR3 protein. Of 350,000 or so distinct CDR3 sequences listed, 20% to 25% are singletons. Material for sequencing was PBMCs or a T cell subset sorted from them (not recorded which). The receptors come from a man between 18 and 35 years old who had mild COVID-19 (a few samples of this study predate the infection). Cell type and time point are not known.

CDR3 in amino acids: CAWNPQSVEQFF. The CDR3 nucleotides are TGTGCCTGGAACCCACAGTCTGTGGAGCAGTTCTTC. The chain combines TRBV30 with TRBJ2-1; D unresolved. The CDR3 loop spans 12 amino acids. Trimming removed 4 bases at V and 10 bases at J, with 14 bases between. In germline, CDR1 is GTSNPN, CDR2 SVGIG (reference sequence).

The rearrangement joins TRBV5-6 to TRBJ1-2, with 12 nucleotides matching TRBD1. Germline V gene lookup returns CDR1 SGHDT and CDR2 YYEEEE. The trim removed 3 bases at V and 8 bases at J, leaving 8 bases unmatched. This CDR3 contains 15 residues. The CDR3 DNA follows: TGTGCCAGCAGCTCCAGAGTTGGGACAGGGGGCGGCTACACCTTC. Amino acid sequence: CASSSRVGTGGGYTF.

The rearrangement uses TRBV5-5 and TRBJ1-1; weak D call: TRBD1 (5 bases). The CDR3 loop spans 15 amino acids. Per the germline V gene, CDR1 is SGHKS and CDR2 is YYEKEE (reference sequence). V dropped 1 base and J dropped 0 bases, with 10 bases sitting between them. The CDR3 DNA follows: TGTGCCAGCAGCTTGAACCCGACAGTGAACACTGAAGCTTTCTTT. Translated, it gives CASSLNPTVNTEAFF.

This clonotype was seen more than once but under ten times. J is TRBJ2-7 and V is TRBV5-1, with 10 bases that match TRBD2. Unmatched junction bases numbered 2, after V lost 2 bases and J lost 3 bases. Per the germline V gene, CDR1 is SGHRS and CDR2 is YFSETQ. This CDR3 region has 14 residues. CDR3 sequence: CASSFGTSVYEQYF. The CDR3 nucleotides read TGCGCCAGCAGCTTCGGGACTAGCGTCTACGAGCAGTACTTC.

This clonotype was seen a handful of times. The CDR3 DNA follows: TGTGCTGGGGGGGTGGGGGCGAGGAACACTGAAGCTTTCTTT. Translated: CAGGVGARNTEAFF. This chain connects TRBV28 to TRBJ1-1, with D tentatively TRBD1 (6 bases). Germline assignment: CDR1 MDHEN and CDR2 SYDVKM. The CDR3 length is 14 residues.

This clonotype was seen once. The V and J genes are TRBV4-1 and TRBJ2-7, with D perhaps TRBD1 (6 bases). V was shortened by 8 bases and J by 1 base, with 12 bases between the two germline ends. The CDR3 extends over 13 amino acids. Per the germline V gene, CDR1 is MGHRA and CDR2 is YSYEKL. CDR3 protein: CASGRTVSYEQYF. In nucleotides, the CDR3 is TGCGCCAGCGGAAGGACAGTTTCCTACGAGCAGTACTTC.

The chain employs TRBV20-1 and TRBJ2-1; D gene unclear. Germline CDR1 DFQATT, CDR2 SNEGSKA (reference sequence). V lost 6 bases, J lost 6 bases, and 12 bases lay in between. The CDR3 runs 12 residues. In DNA, the CDR3 is TGCAGTGCGAGTGACGGTTTCAATGAGCAGTTCTTC. This translates into CSASDGFNEQFF.

V is TRBV4-1 and J is TRBJ1-3; 9 bases fit TRBD1. The V gene end was trimmed by 8 bases and the J gene end by 3 bases; junction bases not matched to a gene: 11. The germline gives CDR1 MGHRA, CDR2 YSYEKL. This CDR3 has 16 amino acids. The CDR3 sequence: CASAPQTGGDGNTIYF. The CDR3 nucleotides are TGCGCCAGCGCTCCGCAAACAGGGGGCGATGGAAACACCATATATTTT.

The gene calls are TRBV23-1 and TRBJ1-4, with a weak D call TRBD1 (5 bases). TRBV23-1 belongs to the ORF category, with a function that is uncertain. V lost 7 bases and J lost 5, with 23 bases in between. The length of the CDR3 is 17 residues. CDR3 coding DNA: TGCGCCAGCATGGACCGGAGGGGTTTTACTCCAAATGAAAAACTGTTTTTT. Its translation: CASMDRRGFTPNEKLFF.

This clonotype was seen more than once but under ten times. The rearrangement links TRBV7-2 to TRBJ2-3; maybe TRBD2 (6 bases). The CDR3 spans 14 residues. Germline assignment: CDR1 SGHTA and CDR2 FQGNSA. The germline V and J ends were trimmed by 5 bases and 7 bases, with 16 bases remaining between them. DNA of the CDR3: TGTGCCAGCAGCGTCCGGGAGCGATCGAATACGCAGTATTTT. This translates into CASSVRERSNTQYF.

This clonotype was recorded a few times. The CDR3 DNA follows: TGCAGTGCTAGCGGGGGGAGAGCCTACGAGCAGTACGTC. It codes for CSASGGRAYEQYV. The V and J genes are TRBV20-1 and TRBJ2-7; 7 positions match TRBD2. CDR1 DFQATT and CDR2 SNEGSKA come from the germline V gene (reference sequence). V shed 3 bases and J 2 bases; nucleotides not matched to a gene: 4. This CDR3 has 13 amino acids.

This clonotype was seen more than once but under ten times. The rearrangement uses TRBV5-6 and TRBJ1-5; no reliable D call. Per germline, CDR1 SGHDT and CDR2 YYEEEE. The CDR3 runs 13 residues. Trimming left V 4 bases short and J 9 bases short, with 14 bases between. The CDR3 DNA sequence: TGTGCCAGCAGCCCTTCCGGCGAAGGGCCCCAGCATTTT. As protein: CASSPSGEGPQHF.

In this sample, this clonotype turned up a few times. This sequence joins TRBV7-2 and TRBJ1-3, with a tentative D call TRBD1 (5 bases). The V gene lost 4 bases and the J gene lost 0 bases, with 10 bases spanning the gap. The CDR3 has 15 amino acids. Germline lookup yields CDR1 SGHTA and CDR2 FQGNSA. The CDR3 protein is CASSSRTLSGNTIYF. The CDR3 DNA is TGTGCCAGCAGCTCGCGGACACTCTCTGGAAACACCATATATTTT.

The chain joins TRBV23-1 to TRBJ1-5; 7 nucleotides match TRBD1. TRBV23-1 carries the ORF label, with uncertain function. The CDR3 spans 16 residues. The J segment lost 5 bases and the V segment lost 6 bases, leaving 13 bases of the junction unmatched. CDR3 protein: CASSAGGTQGDQPQHF. CDR3 in DNA: TGCGCCAGCAGCGCAGGGGGAACCCAAGGGGATCAGCCCCAGCATTTT.

In this sample, this clonotype turned up a few times. The chain joins TRBV6-6 to TRBJ2-1; D could derive from TRBD1 or TRBD2 (5 bases each). The germline CDR1 and CDR2 sequences are MNHNY and SVGAGI (reference sequence). The CDR3 loop spans 15 amino acids. Trimming cost V 3 bases and J 7 bases, with 16 bases left between them. The CDR3 loop is CASSYGGYIKNEQFF. The DNA of the CDR3 is TGTGCCAGCAGTTATGGGGGATATATCAAGAATGAGCAGTTCTTC.

This clonotype was seen only a few times. This sequence joins TRBV27 and TRBJ1-5, with a possible D match to TRBD1 (6 bases). Per the germline V gene, CDR1 is MNHEY and CDR2 is SMNVEV (reference sequence). The CDR3 consists of 13 residues. Deletions cut 5 bases from V and 9 bases from J, with 14 bases between. The CDR3 loop is CASSLTGQGPQHF. CDR3 bases: TGTGCCAGCAGTCTGACAGGCCAGGGGCCCCAGCATTTT.

The rearrangement uses TRBV4-3 and TRBJ1-2, with 9 positions matching TRBD1. The V segment lost 1 base and the J segment 5 bases; nucleotides outside the gene matches: 5. CDR3 length: 15 amino acids. CDR1 LGHNA and CDR2 YSLEER come from the germline V gene. This CDR3 reads CASSQGTGGRYGYTF. CDR3 DNA sequence: TGCGCCAGCAGCCAAGGAACAGGGGGCCGGTATGGCTACACCTTC.

This clonotype was counted a few times. The chain combines TRBV4-1 with TRBJ2-3; D might be TRBD1 or TRBD2, each matching 5 bases. Looked up from germline, CDR1 is MGHRA and CDR2 is YSYEKL. Trimming left V 4 bases short and J 6 bases short, with 14 bases between. The CDR3 extends over 14 amino acids. Here the CDR3 DNA reads TGCGCCAGCAGCCCGGGACCAGGCAGGGATACGCAGTATTTT. It specifies CASSPGPGRDTQYF.

This clonotype was seen a single time. This chain uses TRBV29-1 with TRBJ1-2; the D is unclear. The CDR3 has 13 amino acids. Germline V gene data show CDR1 as SQVTM and CDR2 as ANQGSEA. The V gene lost 1 base and the J gene lost 0 bases, with 6 bases spanning the gap. CDR3 sequence: CSVEAATNYGYTF. The CDR3 nucleotides are TGCAGCGTTGAAGCGGCCACTAACTATGGCTACACCTTC.

This chain joins TRBV7-2 and TRBJ2-3; D is unresolved. Germline CDR1 reads SGHTA; CDR2 reads FQGNSA. The CDR3 length is 16 residues. V dropped 1 base and J dropped 2 bases, with 13 bases sitting between them. The CDR3 sequence: CASSLVKGLLTDTQYF. CDR3 DNA: TGTGCCAGCAGCTTAGTAAAGGGTCTTCTCACAGATACGCAGTATTTT.

V usage is TRBV19 and J usage is TRBJ2-2, with D perhaps matching TRBD1 (5 bases). Germline lookup yields CDR1 LNHDA and CDR2 SQIVND (reference sequence). The length of the CDR3 is 14 residues. The CDR3 DNA reads TGTGTGGGCCGACAGAGTGGGAACACCGGGGAGCTGTTTTTT. As protein: CVGRQSGNTGELFF.

The chain joins TRBV2 to TRBJ2-2; 8 bases map to TRBD1. CDR3 length equals 13 residues. V lost 6 bases to trimming and J lost 6 bases; unmatched junction nucleotides: 3. CDR1 is SNHLY and CDR2 is FYNNEI in the germline V gene. The CDR3 DNA sequence: TGTGCCAGCAGCGGACAGGGTTCCGGGGAGCTGTTTTTT. Residues: CASSGQGSGELFF.

This clonotype occurred a few times. This rearrangement joins TRBV11-2 to TRBJ1-5, with a tentative D call TRBD1 (5 bases). CDR1 and CDR2 from the germline V gene are SGHAT and FQNNGV. The CDR3 is 13 residues long. The V and J ends lost 4 bases and 5 bases respectively, with 9 bases between them. In DNA form, the CDR3 reads TGTGCCAGCAGCTGGGGACGGGATCAGCCCCAGCATTTT. The encoded protein is CASSWGRDQPQHF.

The V call is TRBV10-1, the J call TRBJ1-2; no clear D gene. V was shortened by 5 bases and J by 4 bases, with 14 bases between the two germline ends. This CDR3 spans 14 amino acids. The V gene's germline CDR1 is WNHNN and CDR2 SYGVQD (reference sequence). Here the CDR3 DNA reads TGCGCCAGCAGTCCTCGTTACGGGCCCTATGGCTACACCTTC. This encodes CASSPRYGPYGYTF.

This clonotype showed up just a few times. CDR3 region: CASSRRTGNTEAFF. The CDR3 nucleotides are TGTGCCAGCAGCCGGCGGACAGGAAACACTGAAGCTTTCTTT. The gene calls are TRBV5-5 and TRBJ1-1, with 7 bases aligning to TRBD1. This CDR3 has 14 residues. The J segment lost 2 bases and the V segment lost 4 bases, leaving 5 bases of the junction unmatched. Germline V CDR1 and CDR2: SGHKS, YYEKEE (reference sequence).

The sample holds a few counts of this clonotype. V usage is TRBV7-3 and J usage is TRBJ2-3; D unclear. CDR1 and CDR2 from the germline V gene are SGHTA and FQGTGA. The CDR3 is 12 amino acids. V was shortened by 6 bases and J by 8 bases, with 12 bases between the two germline ends. The CDR3 here is CASSNSQSTQYF. The CDR3 DNA is TGTGCCAGCAGTAATTCACAGAGTACGCAGTATTTT.

V is TRBV7-3 and J is TRBJ1-1, with D hard to call. Germline values: CDR1 SGHTA, CDR2 FQGTGA. This CDR3 contains 14 residues. V was pared by 3 bases and J by 0 bases, with 8 bases between. The CDR3 nucleotides are TGTGCCAGCAGCTTGGAGATTATGAACACTGAAGCTTTCTTT. Protein: CASSLEIMNTEAFF.

The rearrangement uses TRBV9 and TRBJ1-1; D uncertain. V shed 0 bases and J shed 1 base, with 10 bases lying between them. This CDR3 spans 15 amino acids. Per germline, CDR1 SGDLS and CDR2 YYNGEE. CDR3 amino acids: CASSVGGRTNTEAFF. The CDR3 coding sequence is TGTGCCAGCAGCGTAGGGGGTCGAACGAACACTGAAGCTTTCTTT.

This clonotype was seen a handful of times. V is TRBV4-1 and J is TRBJ1-2; the D gene is possibly TRBD1 (5 bases). The V gene's germline CDR1 is MGHRA and CDR2 YSYEKL. V was clipped by 2 bases and J by 5 bases, with 12 bases between them. The CDR3 length is 14 residues. CDR3 sequence (DNA): TGCGCCAGCAGCCAAACAGGTAGATGGTATGGCTACACCTTC. Translated: CASSQTGRWYGYTF.